What follows are 24 T cell receptor beta chains derived from one specimen sequenced in a study of shared clonotypes between healthy human individuals. Only in-frame clones appear in the TCRdb table, and some are missing; sequencing was by immunoSEQ multiplex PCR. This sample has approximately 100,000 clones, with about 72% found just once. Material: memory CD8+ T cells sorted from blood. Subset reported: CD45RO+ cells pooled with CCR7-negative TemRA cells. These receptors originate from a woman in her 30s in good health.

This chain links TRBV5-1 with TRBJ2-7; 12 bases map to TRBD2. Germline trimming cut 0 bases from V and 2 bases from J; bases unmatched to any gene: 6. The CDR3 totals 17 residues. CDR1 SGHRS and CDR2 YFSETQ come from the germline V gene. The CDR3 is CASSLAIRLAGAYEQYF. The CDR3 DNA sequence: TGCGCCAGCAGCTTGGCGATCAGACTAGCGGGGGCCTACGAGCAGTACTTC. The full variable domain, with the rest looked up from reference TRBV5-1 and TRBJ2-7, is KAGVTQTPRYLIKTRGQQVTLSCSPISGHRSVSWYQQTPGQGLQFLFEYFSETQRNKGNFPGRFSGRQFSNSRSEMNVSTLELGDSALYLCASSLAIRLAGAYEQYFGPGTRLTVT.

The chain couples TRBV4-1 to TRBJ1-4; 7 bases align to TRBD1. This CDR3 spans 16 amino acids. The junction had 8 bases not matched to a gene; V was cut back by 0 bases and J by 7 bases. Germline CDR1 and CDR2: MGHRA and YSYEKL. Here the CDR3 reads CASSQEQGSPSEKLFF. As DNA, the CDR3 is TGCGCCAGCAGCCAAGAACAGGGGTCCCCGAGTGAAAAACTGTTTTTT.

This sequence joins TRBV9 and TRBJ2-7; possibly TRBD1 or TRBD2 for D (6 bases each). CDR3 length equals 14 residues. CDR1 and CDR2 from the germline V gene are SGDLS and YYNGEE. V shed 1 base and J shed 1 base, with 9 bases lying between them. The CDR3 bases are TGTGCCAGCAGCGTAAGGGGGGATTCCTACGAGCAGTACTTC. Protein sequence: CASSVRGDSYEQYF. The full variable domain, with the rest looked up from reference TRBV9 and TRBJ2-7, is DSGVTQTPKHLITATGQRVTLRCSPRSGDLSVYWYQQSLDQGLQFLIQYYNGEERAKGNILERFSAQQFPDLHSELNLSSLELGDSALYFCASSVRGDSYEQYFGPGTRLTVT.

The chain is built from TRBV9 and TRBJ2-2; D possibly uses TRBD1 or TRBD2 (5 bases each). V was cut by 0 bases and J by 6 bases, with 18 bases left in between. The CDR3 runs to 17 residues. From germline, CDR1 is SGDLS and CDR2 YYNGEE. The DNA for the CDR3 is TGTGCCAGCAGCGTAGCTACGTACGGGACCCAGCCCGGGGAGCTGTTTTTT. Its translation: CASSVATYGTQPGELFF.

The chain uses TRBV4-2 and TRBJ1-1; TRBD1 might be the D (6 bases). In germline, CDR1 is LGHNA, CDR2 YNFKEQ. The CDR3 is made up of 15 amino acids. The V gene lost 0 bases and the J gene lost 0 bases, with 8 bases spanning the gap. CDR3 nucleotides: TGTGCCAGCAGCCAAGAGGGGGGCATGAACACTGAAGCTTTCTTT. Protein sequence: CASSQEGGMNTEAFF.

The J gene is TRBJ2-5, the V gene TRBV9; 9 bases fit TRBD2. This CDR3 has 14 amino acids. V shed 2 bases, J shed 5 bases, and the junction held 4 bases outside the gene matches. Germline V gene sequence: CDR1 SGDLS, CDR2 YYNGEE. CDR3 coding DNA: TGTGCCAGCAGCGTTAGCGGGAGTGGGGAGACCCAGTACTTC. It yields the protein CASSVSGSGETQYF. The entire variable domain, with the rest obtained from reference TRBV9 and TRBJ2-5, is as follows: DSGVTQTPKHLITATGQRVTLRCSPRSGDLSVYWYQQSLDQGLQFLIQYYNGEERAKGNILERFSAQQFPDLHSELNLSSLELGDSALYFCASSVSGSGETQYFGPGTRLLVL.

This clone was picked up a small number of times. The chain employs TRBV6-1 and TRBJ2-7; 9 bases agree with TRBD1. This CDR3 region has 15 residues. Trimming at V came to 0 bases and at J to 3 bases, leaving 3 bases not matched to a gene. Germline V gene sequence: CDR1 MNHNS, CDR2 SASEGT. CDR3 loop: CASSEATGGHYEQYF. In DNA, the CDR3 is TGTGCCAGCAGTGAAGCGACAGGGGGACACTACGAGCAGTACTTC.

The rearrangement joins TRBV29-1 to TRBJ1-2; a possible D gene is TRBD1 (5 bases). Germline V gene sequence: CDR1 SQVTM, CDR2 ANQGSEA. The germline V and J ends were trimmed by 7 bases and 6 bases, with 15 bases remaining between them. This CDR3 spans 12 amino acids. CDR3 bases: TGCAGCGCAGGGTTTTCCCTTCATGGCTACACCTTC. This codes for CSAGFSLHGYTF.

The gene calls are TRBV7-9 and TRBJ2-5; tentatively, D is TRBD1 or TRBD2 (5 bases each). V shed 5 bases and J shed 5 bases, with 15 bases lying between them. Germline V gene sequence: CDR1 SEHNR, CDR2 FQNEAQ (reference sequence). This CDR3 region has 14 residues. Here the CDR3 DNA reads TGTGCCAGCAGCCCGGGGACGACCAGGGAGACCCAGTACTTC. Its translation is CASSPGTTRETQYF.

The chain carries TRBV28 and TRBJ2-3, with 14 bases aligning to TRBD2. V lost 4 bases to trimming and J lost 6 bases; unmatched junction nucleotides: 9. The CDR3 runs to 17 residues. Looked up from germline, CDR1 is MDHEN and CDR2 is SYDVKM. The CDR3 loop is CASSSQTSGRGFDTQYF. CDR3 coding DNA: TGTGCCAGCAGTTCCCAGACTAGCGGGAGGGGGTTTGATACGCAGTATTTT.

The rearrangement links TRBV27 to TRBJ2-7; 7 bases fit TRBD2. The germline gives CDR1 MNHEY, CDR2 SMNVEV (reference sequence). There are 11 residues in the CDR3. With 7 bases clipped from V and 4 bases from J, the junction kept 1 base outside the gene matches. The CDR3 DNA follows: TGTGCCAGCACGGGGGGTTACGAGCAGTACTTC. It translates to CASTGGYEQYF.

CDR3: CASSLRGGLAREGGDEQFF. As DNA, the CDR3 is TGCGCCAGCAGCTTGAGGGGCGGTCTTGCGAGGGAGGGCGGAGATGAGCAGTTCTTC. This chain links TRBV5-1 with TRBJ2-1; 7 bases fit TRBD2. The V and J ends lost 1 base and 8 bases, in that order; junction bases with no gene match: 21. CDR1 and CDR2 from the germline V gene are SGHRS and YFSETQ. This CDR3 has 19 amino acids.

This clone was counted at least ten times. The J gene is TRBJ2-3, the V gene TRBV6-4; possible D gene TRBD2, 6 bases. Trimming pared 5 bases from V and 5 bases from J, leaving 20 bases between. The CDR3 totals 16 residues. Germline values: CDR1 MRHNA, CDR2 SNTAGT. CDR3 sequence (DNA): TGTGCCAGCAGTCCTAAAACCCCGGGAGAAGGAGATACGCAGTATTTT. It specifies CASSPKTPGEGDTQYF.

V and J are TRBV29-1 and TRBJ1-2, with 7 bases matching TRBD1. This CDR3 is built from 11 residues. V dropped 7 bases and J dropped 8; count of bases not matched to a gene: 7. CDR1 is SQVTM, CDR2 ANQGSEA, per germline. The CDR3 region is CSGLQGSGYTF. CDR3 in DNA: TGCAGCGGCCTACAGGGGTCAGGCTACACCTTC.

This CDR3 reads CASSPGLDTQYF. The CDR3 nucleotides read TGTGCCAGCTCTCCGGGGCTAGATACGCAGTATTTT. This chain uses TRBV6-5 with TRBJ2-3; perhaps D is TRBD1 or TRBD2 (5 bases each). V gave up 8 bases and J gave up 5 bases, with 11 bases separating them. Germline CDR1 reads MNHEY; CDR2 reads SVGAGI. This CDR3 contains 12 residues.

The chain is built from TRBV27 and TRBJ2-7; D is perhaps TRBD2 (6 bases). V was trimmed by 6 bases and J by 3 bases, leaving 12 bases between them. The length of the CDR3 is 13 residues. The germline V gene encodes CDR1 MNHEY and CDR2 SMNVEV (reference sequence). The CDR3 DNA reads TGTGCCAGCAGGGATGGTAGCGGCTACGAGCAGTACTTC. Protein: CASRDGSGYEQYF.

This chain uses TRBV19 with TRBJ1-4; no definite D call. The CDR3 contains 15 residues. Germline V CDR1 and CDR2: LNHDA, SQIVND (reference sequence). Trimming took off 9 bases at V and 5 bases at J, with 19 bases between the two ends. The CDR3 loop reads CASHPTARENEKLFF. The DNA for the CDR3 is TGTGCCAGCCATCCTACCGCTAGGGAGAATGAAAAACTGTTTTTT. Combining the CDR3 with reference TRBV19 and TRBJ1-4 gives the whole variable domain DGGITQSPKYLFRKEGQNVTLSCEQNLNHDAMYWYRQDPGQGLRLIYYSQIVNDFQKGDIAEGYSVSREKKESFPLTVTSAQKNPTAFYLCASHPTARENEKLFFGSGTQLSVL.

This clone was found many times. The J gene is TRBJ2-2, the V gene TRBV27; the D gene is possibly TRBD1 (5 bases). With 0 bases removed from V and 0 bases from J, the gap between germline ends came to 20 bases. Germline V gives CDR1 MNHEY, CDR2 SMNVEV (reference sequence). The CDR3 is 20 amino acids. CDR3 loop: CASSLSRQRTNYPNTGELFF. The CDR3 region has the DNA TGTGCCAGCAGTTTATCTCGACAGCGAACAAACTATCCGAACACCGGGGAGCTGTTTTTT.

The sample holds a few counts of this clone. The chain carries TRBV25-1 and TRBJ2-7; maybe TRBD1 (5 bases). V was clipped by 2 bases and J by 0 bases, with 11 bases between them. The germline gives CDR1 MGHDK, CDR2 SYGVNS. The CDR3 length is 15 residues. The CDR3 DNA reads TGTGCCAGCAGTGAAACGGACAACGGCTCCTACGAGCAGTACTTC. Its translation: CASSETDNGSYEQYF.

The rearrangement uses TRBV7-2 and TRBJ1-3, with D uncertain. The CDR3 is 13 amino acids. Between the trimmed V and J ends, which lost 2 bases and 4 bases, there was a span of 6 bases. The germline gives CDR1 SGHTA, CDR2 FQGNSA. This chain's CDR3 is CASSLQEGNTIYF. DNA for the CDR3: TGTGCCAGCAGCTTACAGGAGGGAAACACCATATATTTT.

This sequence joins TRBV6-4 and TRBJ1-4, with 7 positions matching TRBD1. This CDR3 contains 19 residues. V gave up 5 bases and J gave up 0 bases; unmatched junction bases: 15. Germline V gene lookup returns CDR1 MRHNA and CDR2 SNTAGT. The CDR3 loop reads CASSPGTARPRTTNEKLFF. In DNA, the CDR3 is TGTGCCAGCAGTCCCGGGACAGCTAGACCCAGAACAACTAATGAAAAACTGTTTTTT.

A few counts support this clone. The V and J genes are TRBV6-1 and TRBJ2-2; no clear D gene. Per the germline V gene, CDR1 is MNHNS and CDR2 is SASEGT. The CDR3 contains 13 residues. V was pared by 1 base and J by 6 bases, with 6 bases between. Here the CDR3 DNA reads TGTGCCAGCAGTGAAGTTGGGTCCGGGGAGCTGTTTTTT. It yields the protein CASSEVGSGELFF.

This clone was observed a handful of times. Given a far larger clone just one base away, this is likely a sequencing read error. The CDR3 DNA follows: TGTGCCATCAGTGAGTCGATGGCTAGCGGGGACTACAATGAGCAGTTCTTC. Translation gives CAISESMASGDYNEQFF. The rearrangement links TRBV10-3 to TRBJ2-1; 9 nucleotides line up with TRBD2. In germline, CDR1 is ENHRY, CDR2 SYGVKD. The CDR3 extends over 17 amino acids. With 0 bases clipped from V and 3 bases from J, the junction kept 6 bases outside the gene matches.

The chain employs TRBV5-6 and TRBJ2-7, with a possible D match to TRBD2 (5 bases). V was pared by 0 bases and J by 3 bases, with 7 bases between. The CDR3 covers 13 residues. The V gene's germline CDR1 is SGHDT and CDR2 YYEEEE. The CDR3 nucleotides read TGTGCCAGCAGCTTGGACGGGGACTACGAGCAGTACTTC. This gives the protein CASSLDGDYEQYF.